This is a list of T cell receptor beta chains from one sample in a study of shared clonotypes between healthy human individuals. The data were produced by immunoSEQ multiplex PCR, yet TCRdb's version contains in-frame clones alone and is incomplete. This sample has some 1.4 million clones, with roughly 96% found just once. Sequencing was done on a sample of naive CD4+ T cells sorted from blood. All receptors derive from a man aged 25-45 years in good health. The CDR3 runs from the conserved cysteine through the conserved F or W. A D gene is named only where the DNA matches it firmly. Some rows have no size entry. The others give once, few or many, or a class for an expanded clone.

size | J | V | length | D | DNA | CDR3
- | TRBJ2-2 | TRBV19 | 15 | - | TGTGCCAGTAGCCCAGACCTGAGTGGCACCGGGGAGCTGTTTTTT | CASSPDLSGTGELFF
- | TRBJ1-3 | TRBV15 | 15 | TRBD1 | TGTGCCACCAGCAGAGGTGACAGGGCTGGAAACACCATATATTTT | CATSRGDRAGNTIYF
once | TRBJ2-1 | TRBV5-1 | 15 | - | TGCGCCAGCAGCGACGGGACCGACTCCTACAATGAGCAGTTCTTC | CASSDGTDSYNEQFF
once | TRBJ2-1 | TRBV5-1 | 15 | TRBD2 | TGCGCCAGCAGCTTGCCGGGACTAGCGGGAGATGAGCAGTTCTTC | CASSLPGLAGDEQFF
- | TRBJ1-3 | TRBV2 | 15 | - | TGTGCCAGCAGTGACCCCCGGAGCTCTGGAAACACCATATATTTT | CASSDPRSSGNTIYF
- | TRBJ2-5 | TRBV5-1 | 14 | - | TGCGCCAGCAGCTTGGCCGGCAGCAGAGAGACCCAGTACTTC | CASSLAGSRETQYF
- | TRBJ2-7 | TRBV10-1 | 16 | - | TGCGCCAGCAGTGCGGCCCGTAGTGGGGGAAGGTTAGAGCAGTACTTC | CASSAARSGGRLEQYF
- | TRBJ2-1 | TRBV27 | 18 | TRBD1 | TGTGCCAGCTTACGAACGGGACAGGGTCTCTTCTCCTACAATGAGCAGTTCTTC | CASLRTGQGLFSYNEQFF
- | TRBJ1-2 | TRBV2 | 14 | TRBD1 | TGTGCCAGCACCGAGACAGGGGGCGGCTGGGGCTACACCTTC | CASTETGGGWGYTF
- | TRBJ1-2 | TRBV5-1 | 18 | - | TGCGCCAGCAGCTTGGGGCCGAAGCATCTCGGAGAAAACTATGGCTACACCTTC | CASSLGPKHLGENYGYTF
- | TRBJ2-3 | TRBV7-6 | 15 | TRBD2 | TGTGCCAGCAGCCTCGGGACTAGCGGTGCAGATACGCAGTATTTT | CASSLGTSGADTQYF
- | TRBJ1-4 | TRBV5-1 | 16 | - | TGCGCCAGCAGCTTGGGGCAGTACGCAACTAATGAAAAACTGTTTTTT | CASSLGQYATNEKLFF
- | TRBJ2-7 | TRBV10-1 | 17 | - | TGCGCCAGCAGTGAGTCGCTGAGGCAGGGTGGCTCCTCGGAGCAGTACTTC | CASSESLRQGGSSEQYF
- | TRBJ2-5 | TRBV10-2 | 17 | TRBD1 | TGCGCCAGCAGTGATTTATCCGGGACAGGGGATGGGGAGACCCAGTACTTC | CASSDLSGTGDGETQYF
- | TRBJ2-1 | TRBV7-3 | 18 | - | TGTGCCAGCAGCTTGCGTGGGGTCGGGAGCATAGCATACAATGAGCAGTTCTTC | CASSLRGVGSIAYNEQFF
- | TRBJ2-2 | TRBV6-1 | 14 | - | TGTGCCAGTACGGGACGACCGAACACCGGGGAGCTGTTTTTT | CASTGRPNTGELFF
- | TRBJ2-2 | TRBV7-2 | 16 | TRBD2 | TGTGCCAGCAGCTTCAGGCGGGGGGCAAACACCGGGGAGCTGTTTTTT | CASSFRRGANTGELFF
- | TRBJ1-3 | TRBV9 | 14 | - | TGTGCCAGCAGCGCGCATTACGGCACGAACACCATATATTTT | CASSAHYGTNTIYF
- | TRBJ2-2 | TRBV7-3 | 18 | TRBD1 | TGTGCCAGCAGCTTAGAGCCCCGCGGGACAGGGGACCCCGGGGAGCTGTTTTTT | CASSLEPRGTGDPGELFF
- | TRBJ1-1 | TRBV7-2 | 13 | - | TGTGCCAGCAGTACGGGGCCGAACACTGAAGCTTTCTTT | CASSTGPNTEAFF
- | TRBJ2-7 | TRBV5-6 | 18 | TRBD2 | TGTGCCAGCAGCTTGGCCATCACTACGACTAGCGGGAGCTACGAGCAGTACTTC | CASSLAITTTSGSYEQYF
- | TRBJ2-5 | TRBV29-1 | 13 | - | TGCAGCGCCTCGGGGGCACTGCAAGAGACCCAGTACTTC | CSASGALQETQYF
- | TRBJ2-1 | TRBV7-2 | 18 | - | TGTGCCAGCATCGGCCAGGGGTCTAGCTGGAGGAGAGGCAATGAGCAGTTCTTC | CASIGQGSSWRRGNEQFF
- | TRBJ2-7 | TRBV19 | 14 | - | TGTGCCAGTAGTATTGGCCCGGGGCTAGGGGAGCAGTACTTC | CASSIGPGLGEQYF
- | TRBJ2-5 | TRBV19 | 14 | - | TGTGCCAGTACTACCAGGGGAGGGAGAGAGACCCAGTACTTC | CASTTRGGRETQYF
- | TRBJ2-5 | TRBV9 | 16 | TRBD2 | TGTGCCAGCAGCGTAGCGGGAGCGGGAGGGGGGGAGACCCAGTACTTC | CASSVAGAGGGETQYF
- | TRBJ2-1 | TRBV18 | 13 | - | TGTGCCAGCTCAGCGAGCTCCTACAATGAGCAGTTCTTC | CASSASSYNEQFF
- | TRBJ2-2 | TRBV19 | 14 | - | TGTGCCAGTAGTATTTTCCAGGGCTCCGGGGAGCTGTTTTTT | CASSIFQGSGELFF
- | TRBJ1-2 | TRBV2 | 14 | - | TGTGCCAGCAGTGAGATGGACAGATCCTATGGCTACACCTTC | CASSEMDRSYGYTF
- | TRBJ1-5 | TRBV28 | 17 | TRBD1 | TGTGCCAGCAGTTTATGGGTGGGAGGGGGCCTCAATCAGCCCCAGCATTTT | CASSLWVGGGLNQPQHF
- | TRBJ1-2 | TRBV7-2 | 17 | TRBD1 | TGTGCCAGCAGCTTAGAACTGGGGACAGCCACCCGCTATGGCTACACCTTC | CASSLELGTATRYGYTF
- | TRBJ2-1 | TRBV28 | 13 | - | TGTGCCTGGGCGACGGCCCCGGGGAATGAGCAGTTCTTC | CAWATAPGNEQFF
- | TRBJ2-1 | TRBV11-3 | 17 | - | - | CASSLKWGADFRGEQFF
- | TRBJ2-3 | TRBV28 | 16 | TRBD2 | TGTGCCAGCAGTTTAAGCCTAGCGGGAAACACAGATACGCAGTATTTT | CASSLSLAGNTDTQYF
once | TRBJ2-4 | TRBV25-1 | 13 | TRBD2 | TGTGCCAGCAGTAGGGCTAGCGGGACCATTCAGTACTTC | CASSRASGTIQYF
- | TRBJ1-4 | TRBV18 | 16 | - | TGTGCCAGCTCACCACCGGAGAGAGAGGGGAACGAAAAACTGTTTTTT | CASSPPEREGNEKLFF
- | TRBJ2-7 | TRBV2 | 14 | - | TGTGCCAGCAGTGAGCAAGGGCTGGGCTACGAGCAGTACTTC | CASSEQGLGYEQYF
- | TRBJ2-7 | TRBV15 | 14 | TRBD1 | TGTGCCACCAGCGGAGACAGGGGTGGGGACGAGCAGTACTTC | CATSGDRGGDEQYF
- | TRBJ2-4 | TRBV2 | 14 | - | TGTGCCAGCAGTGCGACAGGTAGTCCCTTCCTTCAGTACTTC | CASSATGSPFLQYF
- | TRBJ2-1 | TRBV7-8 | 12 | - | TGTGCCAGCAGCTTCCCAGCCTCGGAGCAGTTCTTC | CASSFPASEQFF
- | TRBJ2-7 | TRBV5-1 | 15 | TRBD2 | TGCGCCAGCAGCCGCGGAACTAGCGGGAGAACCGAGCAGTACTTC | CASSRGTSGRTEQYF
- | TRBJ1-1 | TRBV4-3 | 17 | TRBD1 | TGCGCCAGCAGCCAAGATTGGACAGGTGGTATGAACACTGAAGCTTTCTTT | CASSQDWTGGMNTEAFF
- | TRBJ2-5 | TRBV30 | 15 | - | TGTGCCTGGAGTGCCAAGGTGGGAGGAGAAGAGACCCAGTACTTC | CAWSAKVGGEETQYF
- | TRBJ2-7 | TRBV9 | 14 | - | TGTGCCAGCAGCGGGGGACCGAAGTCCTACGAGCAGTACTTC | CASSGGPKSYEQYF
- | TRBJ2-1 | TRBV4-3 | 15 | TRBD2 | TGCGCCAGCAGCCAAGTTAGCGTGGGAGGGGATGAGCAGTTCTTC | CASSQVSVGGDEQFF
- | TRBJ1-1 | TRBV10-3 | 13 | - | TGTGCCATCAGTGATCGCAAGAACACTGAAGCTTTCTTT | CAISDRKNTEAFF
- | TRBJ2-3 | TRBV5-1 | 16 | - | TGCGCCAGCAGCTTGGCCCGAAACCAGCGCACAGATACGCAGTATTTT | CASSLARNQRTDTQYF
- | TRBJ1-2 | TRBV6-5 | 13 | - | TGTGCCAGCAGTGACAGACCTCACTATGGCTACACCTTC | CASSDRPHYGYTF
- | TRBJ2-5 | TRBV28 | 13 | TRBD1 | TGTGCCAGCAGTTCGGACAGGCGAGAGACCCAGTACTTC | CASSSDRRETQYF
- | TRBJ1-2 | TRBV14 | 18 | TRBD1 | TGTGCCAGCAGCCAATTAATATCCGACAGGGGAAATAACTATGGCTACACCTTC | CASSQLISDRGNNYGYTF
once | TRBJ2-1 | TRBV18 | 14 | TRBD2 | TGTGCCAGCTCACAGGGACTAGCGGGCAATGAGCAGTTCTTC | CASSQGLAGNEQFF
- | TRBJ1-2 | TRBV27 | 15 | - | TGTGCCAGCAGTTTAAGGGCCACTGCCTACTATGGCTACACCTTC | CASSLRATAYYGYTF
- | TRBJ2-6 | TRBV19 | 16 | TRBD1 | TGTGCCACCGCCCTCCCTGCAGGGGGCAGGGCCCACGTCCTGACTTTC | CATALPAGGRAHVLTF
- | TRBJ1-1 | TRBV6-1 | 15 | TRBD1 | TGTGCCAGCAGTGAAGCATGGACAGGGGGCACTGAAGCTTTCTTT | CASSEAWTGGTEAFF